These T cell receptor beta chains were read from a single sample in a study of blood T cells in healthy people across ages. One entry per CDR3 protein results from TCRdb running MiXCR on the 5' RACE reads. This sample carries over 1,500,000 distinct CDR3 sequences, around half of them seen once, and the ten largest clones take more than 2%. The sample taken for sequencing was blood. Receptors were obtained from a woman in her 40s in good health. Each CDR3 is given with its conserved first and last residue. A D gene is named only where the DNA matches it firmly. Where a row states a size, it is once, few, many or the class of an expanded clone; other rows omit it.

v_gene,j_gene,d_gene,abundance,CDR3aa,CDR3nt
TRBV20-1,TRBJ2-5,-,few,CSAISRETQYF,TGCAGTGCTATTTCGAGGGAGACCCAGTACTTC
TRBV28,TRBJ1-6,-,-,CASTGGPDNSPLHF,TGTGCCAGCACTGGAGGGCCCGATAATTCACCCCTCCACTTT
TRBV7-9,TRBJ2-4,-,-,CASSLGTDTIAKNIQYF,TGTGCCAGCAGCTTAGGTACCGATACTATAGCCAAAAACATTCAGTACTTC
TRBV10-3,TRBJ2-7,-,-,CAVSELYEQYF,TGTGCCGTCAGTGAGCTTTACGAGCAGTACTTC
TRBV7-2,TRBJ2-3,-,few,CASSRDRYTDTQYF,TGTGCCAGCAGCCGGGACCGATACACAGATACGCAGTATTTT
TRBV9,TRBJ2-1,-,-,CASSVATGSRDEQFF,TGTGCCAGCAGCGTAGCTACGGGGTCTAGGGATGAGCAGTTCTTC
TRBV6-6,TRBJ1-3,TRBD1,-,CASSSAQGGSGNTIYF,TGTGCCAGCAGCTCTGCCCAGGGGGGCTCTGGAAACACCATATATTTT
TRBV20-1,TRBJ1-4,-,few,CSAGVVEKLFF,TGCAGTGCGGGTGTTGTTGAAAAACTGTTTTTT
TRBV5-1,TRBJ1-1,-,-,CASSLASDRNTEAFF,TGCGCCAGCAGCCTCGCCAGCGACAGGAACACTGAAGCTTTCTTT
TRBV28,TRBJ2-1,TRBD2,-,CASSRHGTSGGDNEQFF,TGTGCCAGCAGCCGTCACGGGACTAGCGGGGGGGACAATGAGCAGTTCTTC